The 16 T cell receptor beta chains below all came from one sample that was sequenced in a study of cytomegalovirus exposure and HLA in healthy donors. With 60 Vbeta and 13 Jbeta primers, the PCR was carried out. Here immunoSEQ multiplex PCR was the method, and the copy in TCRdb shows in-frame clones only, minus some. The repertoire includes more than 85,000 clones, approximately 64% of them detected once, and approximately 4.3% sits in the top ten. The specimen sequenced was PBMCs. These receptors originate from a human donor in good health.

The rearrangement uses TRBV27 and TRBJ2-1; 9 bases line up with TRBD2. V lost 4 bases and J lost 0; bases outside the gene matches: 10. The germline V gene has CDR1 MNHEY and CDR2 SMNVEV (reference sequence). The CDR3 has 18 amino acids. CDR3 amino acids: CASSSHSGRASSYNEQFF. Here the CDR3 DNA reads TGTGCCAGCAGTTCTCATAGCGGGAGAGCCAGCTCCTACAATGAGCAGTTCTTC.

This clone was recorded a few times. CDR3 residues: CASSFGQGSYEQYF. CDR3 bases: TGTGCCAGCAGTTTCGGACAGGGCTCCTACGAGCAGTACTTC. The J gene is TRBJ2-7, the V gene TRBV2; TRBD1 agrees at 8 bases. V dropped 5 bases and J dropped 0; count of bases not matched to a gene: 3. Germline CDR1 is SNHLY and CDR2 is FYNNEI. The length of the CDR3 is 14 residues.

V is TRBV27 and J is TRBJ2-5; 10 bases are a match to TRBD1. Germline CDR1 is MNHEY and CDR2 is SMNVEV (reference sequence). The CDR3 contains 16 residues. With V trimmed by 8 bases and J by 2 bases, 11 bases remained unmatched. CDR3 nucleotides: TGTGCCAGCCGACGACAGGGGGCCCTCCCTCAAGAGACCCAGTACTTC. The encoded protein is CASRRQGALPQETQYF.

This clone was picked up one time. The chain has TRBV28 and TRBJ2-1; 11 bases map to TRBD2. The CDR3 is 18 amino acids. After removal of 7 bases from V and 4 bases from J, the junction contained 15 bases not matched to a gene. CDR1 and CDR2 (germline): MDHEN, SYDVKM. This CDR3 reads CASTLTLGTSGSYNEQFF. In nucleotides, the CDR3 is TGTGCCAGCACCCTAACGCTGGGGACTAGCGGTTCATACAATGAGCAGTTCTTC.

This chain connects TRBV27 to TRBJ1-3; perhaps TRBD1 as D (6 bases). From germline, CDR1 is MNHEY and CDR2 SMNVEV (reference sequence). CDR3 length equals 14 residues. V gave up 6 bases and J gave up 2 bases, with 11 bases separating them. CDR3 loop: CASSPRGTGNTIYF. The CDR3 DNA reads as TGTGCCAGCAGCCCCAGGGGAACTGGAAACACCATATATTTT.

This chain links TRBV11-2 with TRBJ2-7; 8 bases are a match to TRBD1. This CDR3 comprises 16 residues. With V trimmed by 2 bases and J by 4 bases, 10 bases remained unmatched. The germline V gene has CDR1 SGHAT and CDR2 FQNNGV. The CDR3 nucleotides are TGTGCCAGCAGCTTAAGGAGGCAGGGGGCGCGTTACGAGCAGTACTTC. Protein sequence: CASSLRRQGARYEQYF.

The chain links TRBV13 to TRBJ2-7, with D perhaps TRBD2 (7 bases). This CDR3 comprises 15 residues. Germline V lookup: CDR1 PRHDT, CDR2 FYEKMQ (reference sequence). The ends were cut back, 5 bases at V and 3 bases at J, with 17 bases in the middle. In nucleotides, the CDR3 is TGTGCCAGCAGCATCGGGGGGCGCGGCAGCTACGAGCAGTACTTC. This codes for CASSIGGRGSYEQYF. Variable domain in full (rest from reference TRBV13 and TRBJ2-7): AAGVIQSPRHLIKEKRETATLKCYPIPRHDTVYWYQQGPGQDPQFLISFYEKMQSDKGSIPDRFSAQQFSDYHSELNMSSLELGDSALYFCASSIGGRGSYEQYFGPGTRLTVT.

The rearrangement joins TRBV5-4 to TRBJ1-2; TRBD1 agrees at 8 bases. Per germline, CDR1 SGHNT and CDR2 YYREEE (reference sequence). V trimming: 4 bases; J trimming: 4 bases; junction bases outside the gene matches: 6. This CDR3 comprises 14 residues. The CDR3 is CASSLGQGIYGYTF. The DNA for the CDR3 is TGTGCCAGCAGCCTCGGACAGGGAATCTATGGCTACACCTTC.

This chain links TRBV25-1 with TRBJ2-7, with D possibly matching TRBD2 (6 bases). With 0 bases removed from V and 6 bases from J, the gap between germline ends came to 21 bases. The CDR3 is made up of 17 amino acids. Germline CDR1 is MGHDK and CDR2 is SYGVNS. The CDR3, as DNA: TGTGCCAGCAGTGAATATAGGGGAGGCGGTGGTCTGGGCGAGCAGTACTTC. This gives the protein CASSEYRGGGGLGEQYF.

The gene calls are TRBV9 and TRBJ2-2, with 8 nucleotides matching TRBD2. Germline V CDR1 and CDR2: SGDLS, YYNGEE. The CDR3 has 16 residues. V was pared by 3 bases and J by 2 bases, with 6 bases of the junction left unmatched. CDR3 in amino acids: CASSGSGMLNTGELFF. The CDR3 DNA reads TGTGCCAGCAGCGGTAGCGGGATGCTTAACACCGGGGAGCTGTTTTTT.

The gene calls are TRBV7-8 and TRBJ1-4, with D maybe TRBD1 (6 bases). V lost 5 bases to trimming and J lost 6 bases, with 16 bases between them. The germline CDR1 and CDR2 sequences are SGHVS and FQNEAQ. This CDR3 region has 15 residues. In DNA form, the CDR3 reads TGTGCCAGCAGCCCGGGAGGGGGGAGCTATGAAAAACTGTTTTTT. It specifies CASSPGGGSYEKLFF.

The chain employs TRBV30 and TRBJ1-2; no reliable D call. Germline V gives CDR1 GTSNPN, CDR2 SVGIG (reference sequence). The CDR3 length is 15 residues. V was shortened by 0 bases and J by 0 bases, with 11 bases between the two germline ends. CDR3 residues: CAWSVLAGANYGYTF. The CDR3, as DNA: TGTGCCTGGAGTGTACTGGCGGGAGCTAACTATGGCTACACCTTC.

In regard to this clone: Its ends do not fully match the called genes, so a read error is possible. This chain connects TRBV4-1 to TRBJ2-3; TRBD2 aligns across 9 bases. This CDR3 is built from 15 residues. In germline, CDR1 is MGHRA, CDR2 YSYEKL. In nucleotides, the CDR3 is TGCGCCAGCAGCCAATTTAGCGGGAGCACTGATACGCAGTATTTT. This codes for CASSQFSGSTDTQYF.

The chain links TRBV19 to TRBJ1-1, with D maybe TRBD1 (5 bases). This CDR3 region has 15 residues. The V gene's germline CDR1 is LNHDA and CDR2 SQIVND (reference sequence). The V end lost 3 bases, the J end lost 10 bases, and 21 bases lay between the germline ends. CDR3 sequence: CASSITGYQGGAAFF. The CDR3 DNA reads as TGTGCCAGTAGTATCACGGGTTATCAGGGAGGTGCAGCTTTCTTT.

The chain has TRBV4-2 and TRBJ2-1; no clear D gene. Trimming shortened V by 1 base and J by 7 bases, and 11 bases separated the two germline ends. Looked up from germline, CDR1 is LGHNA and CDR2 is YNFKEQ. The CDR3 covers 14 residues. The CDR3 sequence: CASSQGGMVNEQFF. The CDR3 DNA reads TGTGCCAGCAGCCAAGGCGGAATGGTGAATGAGCAGTTCTTC.

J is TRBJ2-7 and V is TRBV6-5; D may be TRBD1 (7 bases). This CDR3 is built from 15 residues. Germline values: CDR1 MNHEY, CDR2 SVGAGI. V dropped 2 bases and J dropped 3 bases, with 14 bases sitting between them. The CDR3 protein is CASSYGGGDLYEQYF. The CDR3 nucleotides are TGTGCCAGCAGTTACGGAGGGGGCGATCTCTACGAGCAGTACTTC.